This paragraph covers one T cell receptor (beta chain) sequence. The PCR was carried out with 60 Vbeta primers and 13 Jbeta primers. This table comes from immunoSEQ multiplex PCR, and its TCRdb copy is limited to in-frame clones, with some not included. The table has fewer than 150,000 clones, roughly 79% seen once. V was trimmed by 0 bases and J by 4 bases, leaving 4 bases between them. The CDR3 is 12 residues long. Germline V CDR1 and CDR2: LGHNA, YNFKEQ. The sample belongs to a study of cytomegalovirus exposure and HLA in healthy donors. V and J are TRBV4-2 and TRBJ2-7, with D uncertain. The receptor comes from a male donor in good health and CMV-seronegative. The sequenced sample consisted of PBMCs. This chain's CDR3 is CASSQDLYEQYF. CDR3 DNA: TGTGCCAGCAGCCAAGACCTGTACGAGCAGTACTTC.